The sequence of this TCR beta chain was determined in a study of Graves' ophthalmopathy and Graves' hyperthyroidism. Turning to the study itself: There was a collection of peripheral blood at initial diagnosis, before any treatment. General study findings and limits: Thyroid clonotypes that were expanded above 0.001 frequency mostly also appeared in blood. Forecasting of ophthalmopathy progression by the model achieved around 71% sensitivity and 72% to 75% specificity.

TCR beta CDR3 amplification used RNA transcripts. The first-round RT-PCR employed HTBI primers together with the Qiagen OneStep RT-PCR kit. A multiplex PCR was then performed as the second round. TCRdb itself ran the multiplex PCR reads through MiXCR, one entry per CDR3 protein. The sample includes over 150,000 distinct CDR3 sequences, 30% to 45% of them seen just once. This clonotype was seen a handful of times. Its antigen is still unknown. Isolation of PBMCs was performed using 10 ml of fresh peripheral blood. This receptor was taken from a woman aged 40 to 49 with Graves' ophthalmopathy. Specimen: peripheral blood.

In nucleotides, the CDR3 is TGTGCCAGCAGTTACTCGGTACAAGAGACCCAGTACTTC. Translated, it gives CASSYSVQETQYF. The V call is TRBV6-5, the J call TRBJ2-5, with D hard to call. V was pared by 0 bases and J by 2 bases, with 4 bases between. This CDR3 region has 13 residues. Per the germline V gene, CDR1 is MNHEY and CDR2 is SVGAGI.